The rows below give T cell receptor beta chains drawn from one sample of a study of T cell repertoires in cytomegalovirus infection. No antigen is known for these receptors. MiXCR, applied by TCRdb to the reads, yields one record per CDR3 protein. The sample has approximately 910,000 distinct CDR3 sequences, about a third seen once; the top ten hold around 15%. Sequenced here: cultured CD8+ T cells from PBMCs, sampled from culture after CMV antigen stimulation. The receptors were gathered from a human donor in good health (CMV status not recorded). Some clones in this sample may be carry-over from other donors' samples. CDR3s include the opening cysteine and the closing phenylalanine or tryptophan. A D gene is named only where the DNA matches it firmly. Size is stated for part of the rows, as once, few or many counts, or as a class when the clone is expanded.

length,J,D,V,size,CDR3,DNA
14,TRBJ1-5,.,TRBV4-1,few,CASSPPDSNQPQHF,TGCGCCAGCAGCCCTCCGGACAGCAATCAGCCCCAGCATTTT
15,TRBJ2-1,.,TRBV7-9,.,CASSWRGQIYNEQFF,TGTGCCAGCAGCTGGCGGGGACAGATATACAATGAGCAGTTCTTC
12,TRBJ2-1,.,TRBV6-2/TRBV6-3,.,CASSAGPVEQFF,TGTGCCAGCAGTGCGGGCCCCGTGGAGCAGTTCTTC
13,TRBJ1-1,TRBD1,TRBV11-2,.,CASSITGTDEAFF,TGTGCCAGCAGCATAACCGGGACAGACGAAGCTTTCTTT
15,TRBJ2-2,.,TRBV7-9,few,CASSLKASNTGELFF,TGTGCCAGCAGCTTAAAGGCATCGAACACCGGGGAGCTGTTTTTT
12,TRBJ1-1,.,TRBV19,many,CASMSPGVGAFF,TGTGCCAGTATGAGCCCCGGGGTGGGGGCTTTCTTT
13,TRBJ2-1,.,TRBV7-6,many,CASSSRRDNEQFF,TGTGCCAGCAGCTCAAGACGGGACAATGAGCAGTTCTTC
17,TRBJ1-3,TRBD1,TRBV7-8,.,CASSSRTGPRVENTIYF,TGTGCCAGCAGCAGCCGGACAGGTCCGCGCGTAGAAAACACCATATATTTT
16,TRBJ2-5,TRBD2,TRBV4-2,.,CASSQDWRGGQETLYF,TGTGCCAGCAGCCAAGACTGGCGGGGAGGGCAAGAGACCCTGTACTTC
14,TRBJ1-1,.,TRBV7-6,many,CASSLVAGDTEAFF,TGTGCCAGCAGCTTAGTGGCCGGCGACACTGAAGCTTTCTTT
17,TRBJ2-3,TRBD1,TRBV7-9,.,CASSLVGQGYSTDTQYF,TGTGCCAGCAGCCTAGTGGGACAGGGGTATAGCACAGATACGCAGTATTTT
15,TRBJ2-5,TRBD1,TRBV28,many,CASSRRQGRKETQYF,TGTGCCAGCAGCCGTCGACAGGGTAGGAAAGAGACCCAGTACTTC
15,TRBJ2-1,TRBD2,TRBV5-1,.,CASSLALAGGPDQFF,TGCGCCAGCAGCTTGGCCCTAGCGGGGGGGCCCGATCAGTTCTTC
13,TRBJ1-5,.,TRBV19,.,CASVDGLNQPQHF,TGTGCCAGTGTCGACGGCCTCAATCAGCCCCAGCATTTT
15,TRBJ2-1,TRBD2,TRBV5-6,.,CASSFGGVLYNEQFF,TGTGCCAGCAGCTTCGGGGGGGTCCTATACAATGAGCAGTTCTTC
14,TRBJ2-4,.,TRBV9,few,CASSGWTDKNIQYF,TGTGCCAGCAGCGGATGGACGGACAAAAACATTCAGTACTTC
15,TRBJ2-1,TRBD1,TRBV6-2/TRBV6-3,few,CASSYRGQSRNEQFF,TGTGCCAGCAGTTACAGGGGGCAAAGTCGAAATGAGCAGTTCTTC
12,TRBJ1-5,.,TRBV27,few,CASSLIGRPQHF,TGTGCCAGCAGTTTAATTGGGCGTCCCCAGCATTTT
15,TRBJ2-3,TRBD1,TRBV7-6,.,CPSSYRGGGTDTQYF,TGTCCCAGCAGCTACCGAGGGGGCGGCACAGATACGCAGTATTTT
12,TRBJ2-1,TRBD1,TRBV29-1,.,CSVDRGGNEQFF,TGCAGCGTCGACAGGGGTGGCAATGAGCAGTTCTTC
16,TRBJ2-7,TRBD1,TRBV7-6,.,CASSSAPPGQVYEQYF,TGTGCCAGCAGCTCCGCCCCCCCGGGACAGGTCTACGAGCAGTACTTC
19,TRBJ2-2,TRBD2,TRBV4-3,few,CASSQGTSGVTHRAGELFF,TGCGCCAGCAGCCAAGGGACTAGCGGGGTTACCCATCGAGCCGGGGAGCTGTTTTTT
14,TRBJ2-1,.,TRBV6-4,many,CASAQGNSYNEQFF,TGTGCCAGCGCCCAGGGAAATTCCTACAATGAGCAGTTCTTC
15,TRBJ1-5,.,TRBV19,few,CASSINGGSNQPQHF,TGTGCCAGTAGTATTAATGGCGGTTCCAATCAGCCCCAGCATTTT
14,TRBJ2-5,TRBD2,TRBV12-3/TRBV12-4,.,CASRSEREQETQYF,TGTGCCAGCAGATCCGAGCGGGAGCAAGAGACCCAGTACTTC
15,TRBJ2-7,.,TRBV13,.,CASSPYKENSYEQYF,TGTGCCAGCAGCCCGTATAAGGAGAACTCCTACGAGCAGTACTTC
15,TRBJ1-1,.,TRBV6-5,.,CASSYSNGKRTEAFF,TGTGCCAGCAGTTACTCCAACGGGAAACGCACTGAAGCTTTCTTT
19,TRBJ2-1,TRBD2,TRBV6-2/TRBV6-3,few,CASSYSPQRGAFMNNEQFF,TGTGCCAGCAGTTACTCGCCCCAGCGGGGGGCCTTCATGAACAATGAGCAGTTCTTC
13,TRBJ1-1,.,TRBV6-2/TRBV6-3,.,CASGSTRSTEAFF,TGTGCCAGCGGGTCGACGAGGAGCACTGAAGCTTTCTTT
17,TRBJ2-1,.,TRBV6-1,many,CASSALTVHPSYNEQFF,TGTGCCAGCAGTGCCCTTACAGTTCATCCTTCCTACAATGAGCAGTTCTTC
16,TRBJ2-6,TRBD1,TRBV20-1,.,CSAGTESFPGANVLTF,TGCAGTGCTGGGACAGAATCCTTCCCTGGGGCCAACGTCCTGACTTTC
15,TRBJ1-5,.,TRBV19,.,CASSIGDRLRQPQHF,TGTGCCAGTAGTATTGGGGACCGGTTGAGGCAGCCCCAGCATTTT
15,TRBJ1-5,TRBD1,TRBV19,few,CASSPTGKGDQPQHF,TGTGCCAGTAGTCCGACAGGGAAGGGAGATCAGCCCCAGCATTTT
14,TRBJ1-5,TRBD1,TRBV19,.,CASKIPGQDQPQHF,TGTGCCAGTAAGATTCCAGGACAGGATCAGCCCCAGCATTTT
16,TRBJ1-1,TRBD1,TRBV24-1,.,CASRPGTGDMWTEAFF,TGTGCCAGCAGGCCGGGGACAGGGGACATGTGGACTGAAGCTTTCTTT
14,TRBJ2-7,TRBD2,TRBV19,few,CASSIWGGAYEQYF,TGTGCCAGTAGTATATGGGGGGGTGCCTACGAGCAGTACTTC
15,TRBJ1-1,.,TRBV19,.,CASSIGPWMNTEAFF,TGTGCCAGTAGTATCGGCCCCTGGATGAACACTGAAGCTTTCTTT
15,TRBJ2-2,TRBD1,TRBV4-2,.,CASSQDRTGTGELFF,TGTGCCAGCAGCCAAGACAGGACAGGGACCGGGGAGCTGTTTTTT
15,TRBJ1-6,.,TRBV12-3/TRBV12-4,.,CANSPRTAYNSPLHF,TGTGCCAACAGTCCGCGGACGGCCTATAATTCACCCCTCCACTTT
13,TRBJ1-1,.,TRBV19,.,CASYSRDQNEAFF,TGTGCCAGCTATTCCCGGGACCAAAATGAAGCTTTCTTT
14,TRBJ1-3,.,TRBV6-2/TRBV6-3,.,CASSLVPRNDPESF,TGTGCCAGCAGTCTTGTCCCGAGAAACGACCCAGAGTCGTTT
16,TRBJ1-5,.,TRBV4-3,.,CASSQDPVRDPQPQHF,TGCGCCAGCAGCCAAGATCCGGTCAGGGATCCTCAGCCCCAGCATTTT
13,TRBJ2-5,.,TRBV2,few,CASSVEALETQYF,TGTGCCAGCAGTGTAGAAGCTTTAGAGACCCAGTACTTC
14,TRBJ1-2,.,TRBV24-1,.,CATSEGHESHGYTF,TGTGCCACCAGTGAGGGGCACGAGTCCCATGGCTACACCTTC
19,TRBJ1-6,.,TRBV6-5,.,CASSYSSGQTSSYNSPLHF,TGTGCCAGCAGTTACTCGAGCGGACAGACCAGCTCCTATAATTCACCCCTCCACTTT
12,TRBJ1-1,.,TRBV14,.,CASSPFISEAFF,TGTGCCAGCAGCCCGTTTATATCTGAAGCTTTCTTT
15,TRBJ2-3,.,TRBV19,.,CASKYEGDSTDTQYF,TGTGCCAGTAAATATGAGGGGGATTCCACAGATACGCAGTATTTT
14,TRBJ1-1,.,TRBV6-2/TRBV6-3,many,CASSYSTAGAEAFF,TGTGCCAGCAGTTACTCGACGGCAGGGGCTGAAGCTTTCTTT
15,TRBJ2-5,.,TRBV6-5,.,CASSYSGDPLETQYF,TGTGCCAGCAGTTACTCGGGAGACCCTCTGGAGACCCAGTACTTC
14,TRBJ1-1,.,TRBV12-3/TRBV12-4,many,CASTLELANTEAFF,TGTGCCAGCACCCTGGAGTTGGCGAACACTGAAGCTTTCTTT
14,TRBJ1-2,.,TRBV28,few,CASSFRRVGYGYTF,TGTGCCAGCAGTTTTCGCAGGGTGGGCTATGGCTACACCTTC
15,TRBJ1-1,TRBD1,TRBV20-1,.,CSATQTGVVNTEAFF,TGCAGTGCTACTCAGACAGGGGTGGTGAACACTGAAGCTTTCTTT
17,TRBJ2-1,TRBD1,TRBV7-9,many,CASSTSIGTGFGNEQFF,TGTGCCAGCAGCACGTCGATAGGGACAGGATTCGGCAATGAGCAGTTCTTC
17,TRBJ1-3,.,TRBV7-2,few,CASSLALVGFDRNTIYF,TGTGCCAGCAGCTTAGCGCTGGTAGGGTTCGACCGAAACACCATATATTTT
16,TRBJ2-4,TRBD1,TRBV19,.,CASSIGGTGKKNIQYF,TGTGCCAGTAGTATAGGGGGGACAGGGAAAAAAAACATTCAGTACTTC
15,TRBJ1-1,.,TRBV18,few,CASSPTRDVGTEAFF,TGTGCCAGCTCACCCACGAGGGACGTCGGCACTGAAGCTTTCTTT
20,TRBJ2-3,TRBD2,TRBV3-1,.,CASSQEIGLAGGPGTDTQYF,TGTGCCAGCAGCCAAGAAATCGGACTAGCGGGGGGGCCGGGCACAGATACGCAGTATTTT